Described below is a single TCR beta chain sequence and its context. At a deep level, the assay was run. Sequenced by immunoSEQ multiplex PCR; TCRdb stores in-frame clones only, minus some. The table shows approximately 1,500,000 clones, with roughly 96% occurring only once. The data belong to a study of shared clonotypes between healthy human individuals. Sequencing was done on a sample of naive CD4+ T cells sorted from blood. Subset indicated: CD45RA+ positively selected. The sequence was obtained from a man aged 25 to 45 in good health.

CDR3 DNA sequence: TGCGCCAGCAGCTCCACCGGGACAGGCCCCCCCTATGGCTACACCTTC. This sequence encodes CASSSTGTGPPYGYTF. The chain is built from TRBV5-1 and TRBJ1-2, with TRBD1 matching over 8 bases. The CDR3 consists of 16 residues. The J segment lost 4 bases and the V segment lost 3 bases, leaving 11 bases of the junction unmatched. Germline V gives CDR1 SGHRS, CDR2 YFSETQ.